Listed here are 25 T cell receptor beta chains from one sample, sequenced in a study of response to subunit inactivated influenza vaccine. Using its own MiXCR run on the RT-PCR reads, TCRdb lists one record per CDR3 protein. The sample has 800,000 to 1,000,000 distinct CDR3 sequences; 21% are singletons. Sequencing used PBMCs from blood, obtained 4 to 6 days after vaccination. Every receptor here comes from a man aged 45-65 years who received an inactivated influenza vaccine.

V gene TRBV29-1 combines with J gene TRBJ2-1; the match to TRBD2 covers 15 bases. This CDR3 is 19 amino acids long. V was pared by 2 bases and J by 0 bases, with 8 bases of the junction left unmatched. CDR1 is SQVTM and CDR2 is ANQGSEA in the germline V gene. The DNA of the CDR3 is TGCAGCGTTGAAATCCCGGGACTAGCGGGAGGCCGCTCCTACAATGAGCAGTTCTTC. Amino acid sequence: CSVEIPGLAGGRSYNEQFF.

This clonotype has more than one count but fewer than ten. The V call is TRBV12-3 or TRBV12-4, the J call TRBJ2-2; tentative D call: TRBD1 (5 bases). Trimming shortened V by 6 bases and J by 4 bases, and 9 bases separated the two germline ends. This CDR3 spans 13 amino acids. The DNA for the CDR3 is TGTGCCAGCAGAATACAGGTCACCGGGGAGCTGTTTTTT. Its translation: CASRIQVTGELFF.

This clonotype has only a few counts. The chain combines TRBV18 with TRBJ2-3; TRBD2 might be the D (7 bases). Trimming took off 2 bases at V and 4 bases at J, with 13 bases between the two ends. The germline V gene has CDR1 KGHSH and CDR2 LQKENI. CDR3 length: 15 amino acids. CDR3 bases: TGTGCCAGCTCACCAGTCGCGGGGGCAGCAGATACGCAGTATTTT. Protein product: CASSPVAGAADTQYF.

This clonotype was seen repeatedly, ten times or more. The V gene is TRBV12-3 or TRBV12-4, the J gene TRBJ2-1, with 8 bases fitting TRBD2. The V and J ends lost 3 bases and 1 base, in that order; junction bases with no gene match: 2. CDR3 length equals 15 residues. CDR3 residues: CASSFSGGSYNEQFF. CDR3 coding DNA: TGTGCCAGCAGTTTTTCGGGGGGGTCCTACAATGAGCAGTTCTTC.

The chain is built from TRBV6-5 and TRBJ2-7; D not resolved. The CDR3 totals 14 residues. V lost 0 bases to trimming and J lost 1 base, with 7 bases between them. CDR1 MNHEY and CDR2 SVGAGI come from the germline V gene. CDR3 sequence (DNA): TGTGCCAGCAGTTACTCGTATCGTTCCTACGAGCAGTACTTC. Translated, it gives CASSYSYRSYEQYF.

The V gene is TRBV29-1, the J gene TRBJ1-2, with D uncertain. V was pared by 3 bases and J by 4 bases, with 12 bases between. The CDR3 is 13 amino acids. CDR1 is SQVTM, CDR2 ANQGSEA, per germline. This CDR3 is CSVDDGRFYGYTF. The CDR3 DNA sequence: TGCAGCGTTGACGACGGCAGATTCTATGGCTACACCTTC.

CDR3 coding DNA: TGTGCCATCAGTGAGCCAACCTACGAGCAGTACTTC. It is translated as CAISEPTYEQYF. V gene TRBV10-3 combines with J gene TRBJ2-7; D ambiguous. The length of the CDR3 is 12 residues. Germline V gene lookup returns CDR1 ENHRY and CDR2 SYGVKD. V dropped 2 bases and J dropped 2 bases, with 4 bases sitting between them.

This sequence joins TRBV7-9 and TRBJ2-7; D gene unclear. Trimming shortened V by 0 bases and J by 2 bases, and 8 bases separated the two germline ends. CDR3 length: 14 residues. Germline V gene sequence: CDR1 SEHNR, CDR2 FQNEAQ (reference sequence). As DNA, the CDR3 is TGTGCCAGCAGCTTAGCGCGCAGGACCTACGAGCAGTACTTC. Protein sequence: CASSLARRTYEQYF.

Only a few counts were recorded for this clonotype. The chain recombines TRBV20-1 with TRBJ2-4; D gene unclear. Deletions cut 1 base from V and 7 bases from J, with 8 bases between. In germline, CDR1 is DFQATT, CDR2 SNEGSKA (reference sequence). The CDR3 contains 12 residues. The CDR3 DNA sequence: TGCAGTGCTAGAGCCCGGGCTAACATTCAGTACTTC. This codes for CSARARANIQYF.

This clonotype was seen repeatedly, ten times or more. The chain is built from TRBV7-2 and TRBJ2-3, with D possibly matching TRBD2 (6 bases). The CDR3 length is 12 residues. V was clipped by 6 bases and J by 8 bases, with 12 bases between them. Germline loops: CDR1 SGHTA, CDR2 FQGNSA. CDR3 nucleotides: TGTGCCAGCAGGCCTGCTAGCGCTACGCAGTATTTT. Residues: CASRPASATQYF.

The J gene is TRBJ2-1, the V gene TRBV6-1; 7 positions agree with TRBD1. The V segment lost 5 bases and the J segment 0 bases; nucleotides outside the gene matches: 16. Germline CDR1 is MNHNS and CDR2 is SASEGT. This CDR3 is 19 amino acids long. The CDR3 here is CASSLRPPGQQSSYNEQFF. CDR3 bases: TGTGCCAGCAGTCTCCGTCCGCCGGGACAGCAGAGCTCCTACAATGAGCAGTTCTTC.

The chain is built from TRBV6-1 and TRBJ2-7; 14 bases are shared with TRBD2. V shed 8 bases and J 3 bases; nucleotides not matched to a gene: 3. Germline assignment: CDR1 MNHNS and CDR2 SASEGT. The CDR3 has 14 residues. CDR3 in amino acids: CASGGLAGVYEQYF. CDR3 in DNA: TGTGCCAGCGGGGGACTAGCGGGGGTCTACGAGCAGTACTTC.

The genes are TRBV12-3 or TRBV12-4 and TRBJ2-1; 11 bases fit TRBD2. This CDR3 is built from 16 residues. The junction had 12 bases not matched to a gene; V was cut back by 5 bases and J by 9 bases. CDR3 amino acids: CASSNSGRVLDSEQFF. The CDR3 region has the DNA TGTGCCAGCAGTAATAGCGGGAGGGTCTTGGATAGTGAGCAGTTCTTC.

This chain links TRBV5-1 with TRBJ2-3, with a weak D call TRBD1 (6 bases). Trimming cost V 3 bases and J 1 base, with 18 bases left between them. Germline V CDR1 and CDR2: SGHRS, YFSETQ. The CDR3 covers 17 residues. CDR3 region: CASSSPGQLQRTDTQYF. The DNA for the CDR3 is TGCGCCAGCAGCTCCCCGGGACAACTACAACGCACAGATACGCAGTATTTT. Together with reference TRBV5-1 and TRBJ2-3, the CDR3 gives the full variable domain: KAGVTQTPRYLIKTRGQQVTLSCSPISGHRSVSWYQQTPGQGLQFLFEYFSETQRNKGNFPGRFSGRQFSNSRSEMNVSTLELGDSALYLCASSSPGQLQRTDTQYFGPGTRLTVL.

Ten or more counts support this clonotype. This chain connects TRBV20-1 to TRBJ2-2; TRBD1 is a possible D gene (6 bases). V was clipped by 3 bases and J by 7 bases, with 12 bases between them. Looked up from germline, CDR1 is DFQATT and CDR2 is SNEGSKA (reference sequence). The CDR3 runs 13 residues. CDR3: CSASLGAGGELFF. The CDR3 DNA follows: TGCAGTGCTAGTTTGGGGGCTGGCGGGGAGCTGTTTTTT.

This clonotype has just a few counts. The chain uses TRBV7-2 and TRBJ2-3, with D unclear. The CDR3 extends over 13 amino acids. CDR1 and CDR2 (germline): SGHTA, FQGNSA. The V gene lost 1 base and the J gene lost 5 bases, with 7 bases spanning the gap. This CDR3 is CASSLDRGDTQYF. CDR3 nucleotide sequence: TGTGCCAGCAGCTTAGACCGCGGAGATACGCAGTATTTT.

This clonotype occurred many times. The rearrangement joins TRBV15 to TRBJ1-5; TRBD1 aligns across 12 bases. With V trimmed by 0 bases and J by 0 bases, 9 bases remained unmatched. The CDR3 spans 20 residues. CDR1 and CDR2 (germline): LNHNV, YYDKDF (reference sequence). The CDR3 region is CATSRDLRGQGAHSNQPQHF. Here the CDR3 DNA reads TGTGCCACCAGCAGAGATCTTAGGGGACAGGGGGCTCATAGCAATCAGCCCCAGCATTTT.

This clonotype has more than one count but fewer than ten. The chain recombines TRBV5-1 with TRBJ2-4, with D possibly being TRBD1 (6 bases). In germline, CDR1 is SGHRS, CDR2 YFSETQ. V lost 4 bases to trimming and J lost 6 bases, with 14 bases between them. CDR3 length: 14 amino acids. The CDR3 loop reads CASSPRTETNIQYF. CDR3 bases: TGCGCCAGCAGCCCACGGACAGAGACAAACATTCAGTACTTC.

This clonotype was seen only a few times. This chain links TRBV29-1 with TRBJ2-1, with 9 positions matching TRBD2. Trimming removed 8 bases from V and 9 bases from J; junction bases left unmatched: 14. This CDR3 contains 14 residues. The germline V gene encodes CDR1 SQVTM and CDR2 ANQGSEA. The CDR3 is CSSDGSGRFGEQFF. DNA for the CDR3: TGCAGCTCTGATGGGAGCGGGAGGTTCGGTGAGCAGTTCTTC.

The rearrangement links TRBV15 to TRBJ2-5; 7 nucleotides line up with TRBD2. Unmatched junction bases numbered 10, after V lost 0 bases and J lost 6 bases. The germline V gene has CDR1 LNHNV and CDR2 YYDKDF (reference sequence). The length of the CDR3 is 16 residues. DNA of the CDR3: TGTGCCACCAGCAGAGATGAGACACGCGGGAGAAAGACCCAGTACTTC. This encodes CATSRDETRGRKTQYF.

Many counts were recorded for this clonotype. The chain uses TRBV29-1 and TRBJ2-5; possibly TRBD2 for D (5 bases). The V end lost 2 bases, the J end lost 5 bases, and 9 bases lay between the germline ends. Germline CDR1 is SQVTM and CDR2 is ANQGSEA. This CDR3 has 12 residues. The CDR3 DNA reads TGCAGCGTTGAAACTAGATCGGAGACCCAGTACTTC. Translation: CSVETRSETQYF.

This clonotype was seen a handful of times. As DNA, the CDR3 is TGCAGTGGGAGAGGGCAGAGCTATGGCTACACCTTC. It codes for CSGRGQSYGYTF. V and J are TRBV20-1 and TRBJ1-2, with no clear D. Germline CDR1 is DFQATT and CDR2 is SNEGSKA (reference sequence). V lost 7 bases, J lost 4 bases, and 13 bases lay in between. The CDR3 is 12 residues long.

This sequence joins TRBV12-3 or TRBV12-4 and TRBJ2-4; D possibly corresponds to TRBD2 (6 bases). The length of the CDR3 is 15 residues. The V gene lost 8 bases and the J gene lost 5 bases, with 19 bases spanning the gap. In DNA form, the CDR3 reads TGTGCCAGCCGCCGATTTGGCGGGGACGAAAACATTCAGTACTTC. Encoded protein: CASRRFGGDENIQYF.

This clonotype was picked up one time. Germline is not matched at one junction end, which may reflect a read error. The gene calls are TRBV5-1 and TRBJ2-7; the D gene is possibly TRBD2 (5 bases). Germline lookup yields CDR1 SGHRS and CDR2 YFSETQ. CDR3 length: 15 amino acids. The CDR3 region is CASGLGVPGPYEQYF. In DNA, the CDR3 is TGCGCCAGCGGCTTGGGAGTCCCGGGCCCCTACGAGCAGTACTTC.

There are a few counts of this clonotype. The chain recombines TRBV6-2 or TRBV6-3 with TRBJ2-1, with 9 bases lining up with TRBD2. V shed 2 bases, J shed 8 bases, and the junction held 4 bases outside the gene matches. The germline CDR1 and CDR2 sequences are MNHEY and SVGEGT. The CDR3 covers 14 residues. CDR3 bases: TGTGCCAGCAGTTACCCGGGACTAGCAGATGAGCAGTTCTTC. It yields the protein CASSYPGLADEQFF.